This T cell receptor (beta chain) was identified during a study of blood T cells in healthy people across ages. Using a J-beta primer mix together with a sample-barcoded 5' primer, a second PCR was run for about 6 to 12 cycles. TCRdb itself ran the 5' RACE reads through MiXCR, one entry per CDR3 protein. The data contain a few hundred thousand distinct CDR3 sequences, about 27% of them singletons. CDR1 is SQVTM, CDR2 ANQGSEA, per germline. The CDR3 spans 12 residues. The data also belong to a second study, concerning T cells of mothers and their children. That investigation notes: From each mother came over 9.5 million TCR beta CDR3 reads, and from each child came some 3.2 million.

The sequenced sample consisted of blood. V is TRBV29-1 and J is TRBJ2-5; D tentatively reads TRBD1 or TRBD2 (5 bases each). Judging by the DNA end, TRBJ2-1 fits better; the J call may be wrong. This sequence originates from a boy younger than 10 in good health. CDR3 sequence: CSGDHGHNEQFF. In DNA form, the CDR3 reads TGCAGCGGGGACCACGGTCACAATGAGCAGTTCTTC.